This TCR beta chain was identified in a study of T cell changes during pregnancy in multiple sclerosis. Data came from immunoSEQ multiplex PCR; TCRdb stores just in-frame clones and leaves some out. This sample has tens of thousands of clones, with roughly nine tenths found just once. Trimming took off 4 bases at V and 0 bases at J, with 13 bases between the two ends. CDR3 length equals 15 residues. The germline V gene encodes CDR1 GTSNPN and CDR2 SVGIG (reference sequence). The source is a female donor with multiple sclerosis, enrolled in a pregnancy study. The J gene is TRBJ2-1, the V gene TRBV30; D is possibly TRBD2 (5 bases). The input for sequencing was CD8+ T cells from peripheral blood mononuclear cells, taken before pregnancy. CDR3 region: CAWNSGESSYNEQFF. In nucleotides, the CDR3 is TGTGCCTGGAACAGCGGAGAGAGCTCCTACAATGAGCAGTTCTTC.